One sample yielded the 2 T cell receptor beta chains listed below, sequenced in a study of spatial heterogeneity in lung cancer. General study results and limits: For expanded intratumoral alpha and beta TCRs, counts tracked tumor mutation counts.

Time point in this sample: sample taken at primary tumor resection. The antigens these receptors bind are not known. TCRdb used MiXCR to reprocess the 5' RACE reads, holding one entry per CDR3 protein. The sample includes 960 or so distinct CDR3 sequences, about 4% of them seen just once. The sequences come from lung tumor tissue, collected at surgery. Every receptor here comes from a male donor with early-stage non-small cell lung cancer.

Relative to its sample, this clonotype is large. The J gene is TRBJ2-7, the V gene TRBV6-5; D is uncertain. The CDR3 has 14 amino acids. The germline V gene has CDR1 MNHEY and CDR2 SVGAGI. V was trimmed by 0 bases and J by 0 bases, leaving 6 bases between them. CDR3 bases: TGTGCCAGCAGTTACTCCCGGCGCTCCTACGAGCAGTACTTC. It yields the protein CASSYSRRSYEQYF.

This clonotype is medium-sized within its sample. V and J are TRBV29-1 and TRBJ1-2; TRBD1 matches 8 bases. The CDR3 consists of 13 residues. V lost 7 bases and J lost 0; bases outside the gene matches: 4. Germline CDR1 reads SQVTM; CDR2 reads ANQGSEA. CDR3 region: CSADREANYGYTF. The CDR3 coding sequence is TGCAGCGCGGACAGGGAAGCTAACTATGGCTACACCTTC.